Each of the 16 T cell receptor beta chains below was sequenced from the same sample in a study of cytomegalovirus exposure and HLA in healthy donors. The PCR employed 60 Vbeta primers together with 13 Jbeta primers. Repertoires were generated with immunoSEQ multiplex PCR, while TCRdb's copy carries only in-frame clones and drops some. Its table lists tens of thousands of clones. Sequenced sample: PBMCs. These receptors all come from a man under 40 in good health and CMV-seropositive.

V and J are TRBV5-4 and TRBJ2-6; 12 bases fit TRBD2. In germline, CDR1 is SGHNT, CDR2 YYREEE (reference sequence). V lost 1 base, J lost 1 base, and 0 bases stayed unmatched. The CDR3 is 17 amino acids. Here the CDR3 reads CASSLLAGGSGANVLTF. Here the CDR3 DNA reads TGTGCCAGCAGCTTGCTAGCGGGAGGGTCTGGGGCCAACGTCCTGACTTTC.

The chain combines TRBV4-1 with TRBJ2-7; D is ambiguous. Trimming removed 2 bases from V and 4 bases from J, with 9 bases in between. The CDR3 consists of 13 residues. Germline CDR1 and CDR2: MGHRA and YSYEKL. The CDR3 sequence is CASSQNTQYEQYF. For the CDR3, the DNA is TGCGCCAGCAGCCAAAACACGCAATACGAGCAGTACTTC.

V is TRBV19 and J is TRBJ1-5, with D perhaps TRBD1 (5 bases). The V gene lost 3 bases and the J gene lost 0 bases, with 12 bases spanning the gap. The CDR3 has 16 amino acids. Germline V gene sequence: CDR1 LNHDA, CDR2 SQIVND (reference sequence). The CDR3 loop is CASSIGAAFSNQPQHF. The CDR3 bases are TGTGCCAGTAGTATTGGGGCGGCCTTTAGCAATCAGCCCCAGCATTTT.

The CDR3 sequence: CASSQDTGGIGELFF. CDR3 in DNA: TGTGCCAGCAGCCAAGATACGGGGGGAATCGGGGAGCTGTTTTTT. V is TRBV4-2 and J is TRBJ2-2; 7 bases are shared with TRBD2. Germline-derived CDR1 and CDR2 are LGHNA and YNFKEQ. V shed 0 bases, J shed 7 bases, and the junction held 5 bases outside the gene matches. The CDR3 consists of 15 residues.

As to this clone: Other DNA sequences in this sample translate to the same CDR3. The chain uses TRBV21-1 and TRBJ1-6; the table assigns TRBD1, which was not confirmed against the DNA. TRBV21-1 is described as a pseudogene. The CDR3 is 17 residues long. CDR3 sequence (DNA): TGTGCCAGCAGCACGAACAGGGCCCGCTCCTATAATTCACCCCTCCACTTT. Protein: CASSTNRARSYNSPLHF.

The chain combines TRBV5-1 with TRBJ2-1, with a tentative D call TRBD2 (6 bases). The CDR3 is 16 residues long. Germline assignment: CDR1 SGHRS and CDR2 YFSETQ. V lost 1 base and J 7 bases, leaving 18 bases between the germline ends. The CDR3 coding sequence is TGCGCCAGCAGCTTGCACGGGGACTCGTCGAGAAATGAGCAGTTCTTC. It encodes CASSLHGDSSRNEQFF.

This rearrangement joins TRBV29-1 to TRBJ2-5, with 10 positions matching TRBD2. Germline V gene sequence: CDR1 SQVTM, CDR2 ANQGSEA. The CDR3 length is 14 residues. Unmatched junction bases numbered 9, after V lost 4 bases and J lost 7 bases. CDR3 sequence (DNA): TGCAGCGTTGTAAGCCTAGCGGGAGTTGGGACCCAGTACTTC. It translates to CSVVSLAGVGTQYF.

The chain links TRBV5-1 to TRBJ1-2, with TRBD1 matching 10 bases. Germline CDR1 is SGHRS and CDR2 is YFSETQ. V was pared by 2 bases and J by 6 bases, with 7 bases of the junction left unmatched. The CDR3 totals 15 residues. The CDR3 reads CASSLGTGDGNGYTF. The CDR3 region has the DNA TGCGCCAGCAGCTTAGGGACAGGGGACGGGAATGGCTACACCTTC.

V and J are TRBV19 and TRBJ2-4; TRBD2 agrees at 13 bases. Germline V gene lookup returns CDR1 LNHDA and CDR2 SQIVND (reference sequence). With 6 bases clipped from V and 1 base from J, the junction kept 6 bases outside the gene matches. The CDR3 sequence is 17 residues long. This chain's CDR3 is CASSGLAGDGAKNIQYF. CDR3 coding DNA: TGTGCCAGTAGCGGACTAGCGGGAGATGGGGCCAAAAACATTCAGTACTTC.

The chain employs TRBV12-5 and TRBJ1-5; 9 positions agree with TRBD1. Germline V gene lookup returns CDR1 LGHNT and CDR2 FRNRAP. The CDR3 length is 15 residues. The V segment lost 7 bases and the J segment 6 bases; nucleotides outside the gene matches: 10. CDR3 bases: TGTGCTAGTGCCCAACAGACAGGGGGTCTTCAGCCCCAGCATTTT. This codes for CASAQQTGGLQPQHF.

The chain uses TRBV19 and TRBJ2-2, with D hard to call. The germline V gene encodes CDR1 LNHDA and CDR2 SQIVND (reference sequence). Trimming took 7 bases from V and 0 from J, leaving 6 bases between them. The CDR3 extends over 13 amino acids. The CDR3 sequence: CASNSANTGELFF. The CDR3 bases are TGTGCCAGTAACTCTGCGAACACCGGGGAGCTGTTTTTT.

The J gene is TRBJ2-7, the V gene TRBV4-1, with 7 bases matching TRBD1. J was trimmed by 1 base and V by 4 bases; bases with no gene match: 10. The CDR3 covers 16 residues. Germline values: CDR1 MGHRA, CDR2 YSYEKL. The DNA for the CDR3 is TGCGCCAGCAGCCTCGCACCGGGACAGTATTCCTACGAGCAGTACTTC. This sequence encodes CASSLAPGQYSYEQYF.

V usage is TRBV6-5 and J usage is TRBJ2-3; 10 bases fit TRBD1. There are 14 residues in the CDR3. CDR1 MNHEY and CDR2 SVGAGI come from the germline V gene. The junction had 3 bases not matched to a gene; V was cut back by 5 bases and J by 4 bases. The chain's CDR3 is CASSEGQGADTQYF. DNA for the CDR3: TGTGCCAGCAGTGAAGGACAGGGGGCAGATACGCAGTATTTT.

The V gene is TRBV2, the J gene TRBJ1-1; D gene unclear. V was trimmed by 4 bases and J by 7 bases, leaving 10 bases between them. This CDR3 contains 12 residues. Germline lookup yields CDR1 SNHLY and CDR2 FYNNEI. DNA for the CDR3: TGTGCCAGCAGTGTCCCGGTTGGTGAAGCTTTCTTT. Translating it yields CASSVPVGEAFF.

The chain couples TRBV15 to TRBJ1-2; D may be TRBD1 (5 bases). The CDR3 is made up of 15 amino acids. Germline V CDR1 and CDR2: LNHNV, YYDKDF (reference sequence). The V end lost 3 bases, the J end lost 7 bases, and 18 bases lay between the germline ends. The CDR3 is CATSRLQDPVGGYTF. The CDR3 DNA reads as TGTGCCACCAGCAGGTTACAGGACCCAGTAGGTGGCTACACCTTC.

The V gene is TRBV5-4, the J gene TRBJ2-7; TRBD1 matches at 7 bases. Germline CDR1 is SGHNT and CDR2 is YYREEE (reference sequence). CDR3 length: 15 residues. V lost 4 bases, J lost 6 bases, and 13 bases stayed unmatched. This CDR3 reads CASSRPGQSSVEQYF. The CDR3 nucleotides are TGTGCCAGCAGCCGTCCGGGACAGAGCTCGGTCGAGCAGTACTTC. The full variable domain, in which reference TRBV5-4 and TRBJ2-7 provide the parts outside the CDR3, is ETGVTQSPTHLIKTRGQQVTLRCSSQSGHNTVSWYQQALGQGPQFIFQYYREEENGRGNFPPRFSGLQFPNYSSELNVNALELDDSALYLCASSRPGQSSVEQYFGPGTRLTVT.